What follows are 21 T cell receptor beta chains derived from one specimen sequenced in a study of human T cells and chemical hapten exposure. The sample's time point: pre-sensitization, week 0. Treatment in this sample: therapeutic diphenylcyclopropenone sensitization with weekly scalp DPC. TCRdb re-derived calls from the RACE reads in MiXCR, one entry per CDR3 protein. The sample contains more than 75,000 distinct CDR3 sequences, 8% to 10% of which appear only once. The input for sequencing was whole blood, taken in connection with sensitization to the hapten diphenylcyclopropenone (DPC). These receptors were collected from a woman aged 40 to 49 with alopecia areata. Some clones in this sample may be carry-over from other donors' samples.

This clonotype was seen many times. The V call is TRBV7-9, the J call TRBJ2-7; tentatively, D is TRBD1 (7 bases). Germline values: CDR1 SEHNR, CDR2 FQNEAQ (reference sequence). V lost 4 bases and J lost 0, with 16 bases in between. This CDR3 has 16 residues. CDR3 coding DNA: TGTGCCAGCAGCTCCTCCTGGGGGGACAGCTCCTACGAGCAGTACTTC. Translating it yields CASSSSWGDSSYEQYF.

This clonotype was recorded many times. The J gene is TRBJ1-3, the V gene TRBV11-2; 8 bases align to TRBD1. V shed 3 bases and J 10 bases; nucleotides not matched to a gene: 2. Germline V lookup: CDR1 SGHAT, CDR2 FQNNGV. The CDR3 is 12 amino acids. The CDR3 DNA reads TGTGCCAGCAGCTTTGGACAGGGTACCATATATTTT. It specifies CASSFGQGTIYF. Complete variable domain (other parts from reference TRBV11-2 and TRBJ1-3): EAGVAQSPRYKIIEKRQSVAFWCNPISGHATLYWYQQILGQGPKLLIQFQNNGVVDDSQLPKDRFSAERLKGVDSTLKIQPAKLEDSAVYLCASSFGQGTIYFGEGSWLTVV.

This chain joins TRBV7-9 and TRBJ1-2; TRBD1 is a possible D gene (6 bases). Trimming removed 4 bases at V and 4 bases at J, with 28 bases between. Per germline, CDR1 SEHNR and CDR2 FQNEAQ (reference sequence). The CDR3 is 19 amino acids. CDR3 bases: TGTGCCAGCAGCTCACTCCCTCTACGAGGGACAACGATCCTCTATGGCTACACCTTC. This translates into CASSSLPLRGTTILYGYTF.

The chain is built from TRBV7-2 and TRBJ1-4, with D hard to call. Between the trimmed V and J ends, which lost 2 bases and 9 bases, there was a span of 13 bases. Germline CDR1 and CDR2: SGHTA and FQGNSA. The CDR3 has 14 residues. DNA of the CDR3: TGTGCCAGCAGCTTATCGGCAGAGGTGCAAAAACTGTTTTTT. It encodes CASSLSAEVQKLFF. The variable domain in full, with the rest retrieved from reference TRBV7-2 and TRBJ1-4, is GAGVSQSPSNKVTEKGKDVELRCDPISGHTALYWYRQSLGQGLEFLIYFQGNSAPDKSGLPSDRFSAERTGGSVSTLTIQRTQQEDSAVYLCASSLSAEVQKLFFGSGTQLSVL.

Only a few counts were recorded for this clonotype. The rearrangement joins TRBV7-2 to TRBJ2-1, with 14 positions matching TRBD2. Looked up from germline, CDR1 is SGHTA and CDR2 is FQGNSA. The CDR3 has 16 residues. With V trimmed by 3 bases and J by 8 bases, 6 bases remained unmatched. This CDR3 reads CASSFGLAGGGYEQFF. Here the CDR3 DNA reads TGTGCCAGCAGCTTCGGACTAGCGGGGGGCGGCTATGAGCAGTTCTTC.

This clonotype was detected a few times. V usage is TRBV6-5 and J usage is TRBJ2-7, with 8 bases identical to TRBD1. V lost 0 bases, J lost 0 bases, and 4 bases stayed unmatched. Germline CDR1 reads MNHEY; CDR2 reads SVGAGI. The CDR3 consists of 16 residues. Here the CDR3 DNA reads TGTGCCAGCAGTTACTCTTTCACAGGGGGCTCCTACGAGCAGTACTTC. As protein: CASSYSFTGGSYEQYF.

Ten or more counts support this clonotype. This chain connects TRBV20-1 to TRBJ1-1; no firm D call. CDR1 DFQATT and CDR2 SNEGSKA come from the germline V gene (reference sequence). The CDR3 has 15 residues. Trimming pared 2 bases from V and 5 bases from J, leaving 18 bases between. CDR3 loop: CSARSPPLLSTEAFF. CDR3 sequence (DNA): TGCAGTGCTAGATCCCCGCCCCTTCTCTCTACTGAAGCTTTCTTT.

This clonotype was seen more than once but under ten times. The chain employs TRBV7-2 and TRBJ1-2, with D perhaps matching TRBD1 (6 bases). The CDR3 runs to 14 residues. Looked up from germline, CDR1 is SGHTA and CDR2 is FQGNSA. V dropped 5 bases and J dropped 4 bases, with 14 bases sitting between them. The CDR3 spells CASSPRTVLYGYTF. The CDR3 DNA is TGTGCCAGCAGCCCGAGGACAGTCCTCTATGGCTACACCTTC.

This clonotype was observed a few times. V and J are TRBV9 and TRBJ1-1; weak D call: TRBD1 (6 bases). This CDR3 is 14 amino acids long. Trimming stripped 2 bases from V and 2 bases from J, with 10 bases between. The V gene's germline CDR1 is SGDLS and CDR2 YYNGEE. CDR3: CASSVMGANTEAFF. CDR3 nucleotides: TGTGCCAGCAGCGTCATGGGGGCCAACACTGAAGCTTTCTTT.

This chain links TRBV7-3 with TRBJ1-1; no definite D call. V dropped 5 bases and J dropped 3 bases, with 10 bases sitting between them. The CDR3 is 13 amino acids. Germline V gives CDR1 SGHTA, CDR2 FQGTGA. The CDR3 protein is CASSLDPDTEAFF. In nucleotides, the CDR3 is TGTGCCAGCAGCCTGGACCCGGACACTGAAGCTTTCTTT.

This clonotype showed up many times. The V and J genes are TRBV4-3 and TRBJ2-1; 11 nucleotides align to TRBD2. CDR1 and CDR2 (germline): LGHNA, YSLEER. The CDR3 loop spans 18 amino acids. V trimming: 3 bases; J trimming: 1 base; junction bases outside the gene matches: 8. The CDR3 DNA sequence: TGCGCCAGCAGCCATTCCTCCGGGACTAGCGGTTCCTACAATGAGCAGTTCTTC. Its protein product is CASSHSSGTSGSYNEQFF.

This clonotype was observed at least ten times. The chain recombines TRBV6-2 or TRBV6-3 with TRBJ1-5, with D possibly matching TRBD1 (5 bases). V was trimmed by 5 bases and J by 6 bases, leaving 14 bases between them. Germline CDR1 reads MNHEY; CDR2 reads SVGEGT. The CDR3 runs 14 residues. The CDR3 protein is CASSRGQSGQPQHF. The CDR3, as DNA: TGTGCCAGCAGTCGCGGACAATCGGGTCAGCCCCAGCATTTT.

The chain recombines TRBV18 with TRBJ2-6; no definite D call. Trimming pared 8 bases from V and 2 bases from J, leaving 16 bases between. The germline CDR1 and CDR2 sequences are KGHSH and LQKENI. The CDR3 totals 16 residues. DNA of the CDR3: TGTGCCAGCCGACACTTCGGCGGCGCTGGGGCCAACGTCCTGACTTTC. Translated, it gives CASRHFGGAGANVLTF. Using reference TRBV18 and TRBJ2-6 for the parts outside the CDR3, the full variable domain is NAGVMQNPRHLVRRRGQEARLRCSPMKGHSHVYWYRQLPEEGLKFMVYLQKENIIDESGMPKERFSAEFPKEGPSILRIQQVVRGDSAAYFCASRHFGGAGANVLTFGAGSRLTVL.

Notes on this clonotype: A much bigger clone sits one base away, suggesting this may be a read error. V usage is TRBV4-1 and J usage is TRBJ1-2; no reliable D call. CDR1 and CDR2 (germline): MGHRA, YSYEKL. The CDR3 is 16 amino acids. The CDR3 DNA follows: TGCGCCAGCGGCCAAGGCGGGATTCTTCCTAACTATGGCTACACCTTC. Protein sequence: CASGQGGILPNYGYTF.

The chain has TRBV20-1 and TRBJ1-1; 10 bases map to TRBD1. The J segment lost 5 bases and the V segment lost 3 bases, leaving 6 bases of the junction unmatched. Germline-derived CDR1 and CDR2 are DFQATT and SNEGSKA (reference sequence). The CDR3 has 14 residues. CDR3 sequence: CSARRQGASTEAFF. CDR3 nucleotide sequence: TGCAGTGCTAGGAGACAGGGGGCTTCAACTGAAGCTTTCTTT.

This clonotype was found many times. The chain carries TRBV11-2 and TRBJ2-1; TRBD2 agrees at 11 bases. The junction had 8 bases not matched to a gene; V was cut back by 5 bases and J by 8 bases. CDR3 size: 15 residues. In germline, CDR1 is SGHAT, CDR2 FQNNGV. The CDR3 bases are TGTGCCAGCAGCCAAGCTAGCGGGGGGAAGCATGAGCAGTTCTTC. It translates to CASSQASGGKHEQFF.

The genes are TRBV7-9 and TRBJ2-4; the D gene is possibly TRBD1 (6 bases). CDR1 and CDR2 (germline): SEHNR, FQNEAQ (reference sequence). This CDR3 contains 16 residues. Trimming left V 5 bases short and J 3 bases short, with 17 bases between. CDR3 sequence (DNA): TGTGCCAGCAGCCTGGCGCGTGGGGGCGTCAAAAACATTCAGTACTTC. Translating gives CASSLARGGVKNIQYF.

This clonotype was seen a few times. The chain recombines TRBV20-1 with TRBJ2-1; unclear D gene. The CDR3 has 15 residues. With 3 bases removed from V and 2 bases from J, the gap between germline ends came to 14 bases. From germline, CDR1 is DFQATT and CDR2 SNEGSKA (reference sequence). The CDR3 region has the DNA TGCAGTGCTAGGGAGTTTGCTGGCGCCTACAATGAGCAGTTCTTC. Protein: CSAREFAGAYNEQFF.

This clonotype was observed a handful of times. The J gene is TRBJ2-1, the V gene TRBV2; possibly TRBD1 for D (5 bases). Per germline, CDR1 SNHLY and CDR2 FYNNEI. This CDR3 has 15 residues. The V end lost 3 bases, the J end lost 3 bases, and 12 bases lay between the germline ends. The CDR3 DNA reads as TGTGCCAGCAGTGAGGACAACTGGAGCTACAATGAGCAGTTCTTC. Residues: CASSEDNWSYNEQFF.

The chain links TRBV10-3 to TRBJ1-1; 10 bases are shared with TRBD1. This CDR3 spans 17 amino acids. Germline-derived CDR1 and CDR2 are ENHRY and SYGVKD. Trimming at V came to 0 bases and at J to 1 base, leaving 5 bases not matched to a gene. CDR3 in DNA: TGTGCCATCAGTGAGTCGCGGACAGGGGGTTCGAACACTGAAGCTTTCTTT. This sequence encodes CAISESRTGGSNTEAFF.

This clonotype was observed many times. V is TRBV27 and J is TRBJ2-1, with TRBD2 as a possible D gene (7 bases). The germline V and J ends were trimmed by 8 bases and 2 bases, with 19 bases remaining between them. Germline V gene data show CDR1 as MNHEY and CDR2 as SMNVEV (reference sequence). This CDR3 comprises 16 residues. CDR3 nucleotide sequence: TGTGCCAGCTTCGGCCTGGGAGGGGGAACCTACAATGAGCAGTTCTTC. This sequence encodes CASFGLGGGTYNEQFF.